Listed below are T cell receptor beta chains from one sample, sequenced in a study of blood T cell repertoires in COVID-19. Using immunoSEQ multiplex PCR, the repertoire was profiled, and TCRdb retains in-frame clones only, with some absent. The table includes some 370,000 clones, 70% to 90% detected once. The sample comprised peripheral blood. All receptors derive from a middle-aged man with acute or convalescent COVID-19. CDR3s include the opening cysteine and the closing phenylalanine or tryptophan. D genes are given only for firm matches. The size field is filled for only some rows; it gives once, few, many or a size class.

clone_size: -; cdr3_length: 14; v_call: TRBV7-9; d_call: TRBD2; j_call: TRBJ2-2; cdr3_aa: CASSLGLAIGELFF; cdr3_nt: TGTGCCAGCAGCTTGGGACTAGCGATCGGGGAGCTGTTTTTT
clone_size: -; cdr3_length: 14; v_call: TRBV24-1; d_call: -; j_call: TRBJ2-2; cdr3_aa: CATSEYRNTGELFF; cdr3_nt: TGTGCCACCAGTGAATACAGGAACACCGGGGAGCTGTTTTTT
clone_size: -; cdr3_length: 17; v_call: TRBV15; d_call: -; j_call: TRBJ2-7; cdr3_aa: CATSGLPPGMGIYEQYF; cdr3_nt: TGTGCCACCAGCGGTCTTCCGCCGGGGATGGGGATCTACGAGCAGTACTTC
clone_size: -; cdr3_length: 16; v_call: TRBV27; d_call: TRBD1; j_call: TRBJ1-2; cdr3_aa: CASSFMGDRGTRGYTF; cdr3_nt: TGTGCCAGCAGTTTTATGGGGGACAGGGGGACGAGGGGCTACACCTTC
clone_size: once; cdr3_length: 15; v_call: TRBV2; d_call: TRBD2; j_call: TRBJ2-1; cdr3_aa: CASRELAGGFNEQFF; cdr3_nt: TGTGCCAGCAGGGAACTAGCGGGAGGGTTCAATGAGCAGTTCTTC
clone_size: -; cdr3_length: 19; v_call: TRBV27; d_call: TRBD2; j_call: TRBJ2-1; cdr3_aa: CASRLRVGLAGGPIGEQFF; cdr3_nt: TGTGCCAGCAGATTGCGGGTGGGACTAGCGGGAGGGCCGATTGGTGAGCAGTTCTTC
clone_size: -; cdr3_length: 16; v_call: TRBV7-9; d_call: -; j_call: TRBJ2-3; cdr3_aa: CASSLARSVSTDTQYF; cdr3_nt: TGTGCCAGCAGCTTAGCGCGGAGCGTAAGCACAGATACGCAGTATTTT
clone_size: -; cdr3_length: 17; v_call: TRBV27; d_call: TRBD1; j_call: TRBJ2-3; cdr3_aa: CASSLLARTGSTDTQYF; cdr3_nt: TGTGCCAGCAGTCTCTTGGCTAGGACAGGGAGCACAGATACGCAGTATTTT
clone_size: few; cdr3_length: 16; v_call: TRBV7-3; d_call: TRBD2; j_call: TRBJ2-2; cdr3_aa: CASSLAGTRGTGELFF; cdr3_nt: TGTGCCAGCAGCTTAGCCGGGACTAGGGGCACCGGGGAGCTGTTTTTT
clone_size: -; cdr3_length: 18; v_call: TRBV7-6; d_call: TRBD1; j_call: TRBJ1-5; cdr3_aa: CASSSLPGQGIYNQPQHF; cdr3_nt: TGTGCCAGCAGCTCCTTACCGGGACAGGGGATTTACAATCAGCCCCAGCATTTT
clone_size: -; cdr3_length: 15; v_call: TRBV5-4; d_call: -; j_call: TRBJ2-1; cdr3_aa: CASSLDPSSYNEQFF; cdr3_nt: TGTGCCAGCAGCTTGGACCCTAGCTCCTACAATGAGCAGTTCTTC
clone_size: -; cdr3_length: 15; v_call: TRBV7-2; d_call: -; j_call: TRBJ1-2; cdr3_aa: CASSLETRANYGYTF; cdr3_nt: TGTGCCAGCAGCTTAGAGACAAGAGCTAACTATGGCTACACCTTC
clone_size: -; cdr3_length: 15; v_call: TRBV9; d_call: TRBD2; j_call: TRBJ2-3; cdr3_aa: CASSVERGVLGTQYF; cdr3_nt: TGTGCCAGCAGCGTAGAGCGGGGGGTTCTCGGTACGCAGTATTTT
clone_size: -; cdr3_length: 14; v_call: TRBV3-1/TRBV3-2; d_call: -; j_call: TRBJ1-2; cdr3_aa: CASSQDGTGTGYTF; cdr3_nt: TGTGCCAGCAGCCAGGATGGAACAGGGACTGGCTACACCTTC
clone_size: once; cdr3_length: 14; v_call: TRBV7-9; d_call: -; j_call: TRBJ2-3; cdr3_aa: CASSPERSTDTQYF; cdr3_nt: TGTGCCAGCAGCCCTGAGCGGAGTACAGATACGCAGTATTTT
clone_size: -; cdr3_length: 18; v_call: TRBV28; d_call: TRBD1; j_call: TRBJ1-2; cdr3_aa: CASSLLPGQGAINYGYTF; cdr3_nt: TGTGCCAGCAGTCTCTTACCCGGACAGGGAGCAATCAACTATGGCTACACCTTC
clone_size: once; cdr3_length: 13; v_call: TRBV29-1; d_call: TRBD1; j_call: TRBJ1-1; cdr3_aa: CSVWTGANTEAFF; cdr3_nt: TGCAGCGTCTGGACAGGGGCGAACACTGAAGCTTTCTTT
clone_size: -; cdr3_length: 15; v_call: TRBV27; d_call: -; j_call: TRBJ2-3; cdr3_aa: CASSWVGVTTDTQYF; cdr3_nt: TGTGCCAGCAGTTGGGTGGGAGTAACCACAGATACGCAGTATTTT
clone_size: -; cdr3_length: 15; v_call: TRBV18; d_call: TRBD2; j_call: TRBJ2-3; cdr3_aa: CASPYQRGPTDTQYF; cdr3_nt: TGTGCCAGCCCCTATCAGCGGGGGCCAACAGATACGCAGTATTTT
clone_size: -; cdr3_length: 16; v_call: TRBV6-6; d_call: -; j_call: TRBJ1-1; cdr3_aa: CASSYPVGGLSTEAFF; cdr3_nt: TGTGCCAGCAGTTATCCGGTGGGGGGTTTGAGCACTGAAGCTTTCTTT
clone_size: -; cdr3_length: 13; v_call: TRBV27; d_call: -; j_call: TRBJ2-5; cdr3_aa: CASSFAGRETQYF; cdr3_nt: TGTGCCAGCAGTTTCGCGGGAAGAGAGACCCAGTACTTC
clone_size: -; cdr3_length: 16; v_call: TRBV28; d_call: TRBD1; j_call: TRBJ1-2; cdr3_aa: CASSEMDRVWDYGYTF; cdr3_nt: TGTGCCAGCAGTGAAATGGACAGGGTCTGGGACTATGGCTACACCTTC
clone_size: -; cdr3_length: 12; v_call: TRBV28; d_call: -; j_call: TRBJ2-2; cdr3_aa: CASAVGDGELFF; cdr3_nt: TGTGCCAGCGCCGTCGGGGACGGGGAGCTGTTTTTT
clone_size: -; cdr3_length: 15; v_call: TRBV5-1; d_call: TRBD1; j_call: TRBJ2-5; cdr3_aa: CASSLSQGAQETQYF; cdr3_nt: TGCGCCAGCAGCCTTAGTCAGGGGGCTCAAGAGACCCAGTACTTC
clone_size: -; cdr3_length: 15; v_call: TRBV7-8; d_call: -; j_call: TRBJ1-2; cdr3_aa: CASSFEAALNYGYTF; cdr3_nt: TGTGCCAGCAGCTTTGAGGCAGCGCTCAACTATGGCTACACCTTC
clone_size: -; cdr3_length: 13; v_call: TRBV6-5; d_call: TRBD1; j_call: TRBJ1-1; cdr3_aa: CVVFRTGMTEAFF; cdr3_nt: TGTGTGGTGTTTAGGACAGGTATGACTGAAGCTTTCTTT
clone_size: -; cdr3_length: 14; v_call: TRBV7-2; d_call: -; j_call: TRBJ2-1; cdr3_aa: CASSLGRGFNEQFF; cdr3_nt: TGTGCCAGCAGCTTAGGCAGGGGTTTCAATGAGCAGTTCTTC
clone_size: -; cdr3_length: 13; v_call: TRBV9; d_call: -; j_call: TRBJ2-7; cdr3_aa: CASSVDSGYEQYF; cdr3_nt: TGTGCCAGCAGCGTAGACAGCGGGTACGAGCAGTACTTC
clone_size: -; cdr3_length: 16; v_call: TRBV4-3; d_call: TRBD2; j_call: TRBJ2-5; cdr3_aa: CASSQEGLAVRETQYF; cdr3_nt: TGCGCCAGCAGCCAAGAGGGACTAGCTGTACGAGAGACCCAGTACTTC
clone_size: -; cdr3_length: 14; v_call: TRBV5-1; d_call: TRBD1; j_call: TRBJ2-7; cdr3_aa: CASSSRTGAYEQYF; cdr3_nt: TGCGCCAGCAGCTCTAGGACAGGGGCCTACGAGCAGTACTTC
clone_size: -; cdr3_length: 14; v_call: TRBV6-5; d_call: -; j_call: TRBJ2-1; cdr3_aa: CASSPSRSVGEQFF; cdr3_nt: TGTGCCAGCAGCCCCTCAAGAAGCGTGGGTGAGCAGTTCTTC
clone_size: -; cdr3_length: 16; v_call: TRBV7-8; d_call: TRBD1; j_call: TRBJ1-5; cdr3_aa: CASSRAGTGVNQPQHF; cdr3_nt: TGTGCCAGCAGCCGCGCCGGGACAGGGGTTAATCAGCCCCAGCATTTT
clone_size: -; cdr3_length: 17; v_call: TRBV5-4; d_call: -; j_call: TRBJ2-5; cdr3_aa: CASSSPMPGGSGETQYF; cdr3_nt: TGTGCCAGCAGCTCTCCAATGCCCGGGGGTTCCGGGGAGACCCAGTACTTC
clone_size: -; cdr3_length: 14; v_call: TRBV5-1; d_call: -; j_call: TRBJ2-3; cdr3_aa: CASSFRGATDTQYF; cdr3_nt: TGCGCCAGCAGCTTCAGGGGCGCGACAGATACGCAGTATTTT
clone_size: -; cdr3_length: 14; v_call: TRBV6-2/TRBV6-3; d_call: -; j_call: TRBJ1-5; cdr3_aa: CASSFHRGNQPQHF; cdr3_nt: TGTGCCAGCAGTTTCCACAGGGGCAATCAGCCCCAGCATTTT
clone_size: -; cdr3_length: 16; v_call: TRBV28; d_call: -; j_call: TRBJ2-7; cdr3_aa: CASSLRLLGSPYEQYF; cdr3_nt: TGTGCCAGCAGTTTAAGGCTTCTAGGTAGTCCCTACGAGCAGTACTTC
clone_size: -; cdr3_length: 14; v_call: TRBV18; d_call: -; j_call: TRBJ2-7; cdr3_aa: CASSPGPGGSEQYF; cdr3_nt: TGTGCCAGCTCACCTGGGCCAGGGGGGAGCGAGCAGTACTTC
clone_size: -; cdr3_length: 16; v_call: TRBV19; d_call: -; j_call: TRBJ2-4; cdr3_aa: CASKRLSGDEKNIQYF; cdr3_nt: TGTGCCAGTAAAAGATTATCGGGGGATGAGAAAAACATTCAGTACTTC
clone_size: -; cdr3_length: 17; v_call: TRBV6-8; d_call: TRBD2; j_call: TRBJ2-1; cdr3_aa: CASSYTQSSGRTNEQFF; cdr3_nt: TGTGCCAGCAGTTACACCCAATCTAGCGGGAGGACGAATGAGCAGTTCTTC
clone_size: -; cdr3_length: 16; v_call: TRBV6-4; d_call: -; j_call: TRBJ2-5; cdr3_aa: CASSDFGRAYQETQYF; cdr3_nt: TGTGCCAGCAGTGACTTTGGCAGGGCATACCAAGAGACCCAGTACTTC